This entry is about one TCR beta chain. This sample was taken from a study of blood T cell repertoires in COVID-19. The overall study: Samples of COVID-19 (acute and convalescent) were obtained from the United States, Italy and Spain. Sources were T cells, B-cell-depleted T cells, or PBMCs; the material itself was cDNA or gDNA.

Trimming at V came to 2 bases and at J to 10 bases, leaving 3 bases not matched to a gene. The CDR3 is 13 amino acids. CDR1 is MNHEY and CDR2 is SMNVEV in the germline V gene (reference sequence). The method was immunoSEQ multiplex PCR; TCRdb's version includes in-frame clones alone and lacks a portion of them. The top ten clones hold about 2.9% of a sample with 200,000 to 300,000 clones, 75% to 90% of them seen once. This chain links TRBV27 with TRBJ2-3; TRBD2 matches at 10 bases. The clonotype comes from a woman aged 25 to 39 who had recovered from COVID-19. The source material was peripheral blood. The CDR3 reads CASSLGGTSAQYF. The CDR3 DNA reads as TGTGCCAGCAGTTTAGGCGGGACTAGCGCGCAGTATTTT.